The present entry profiles one TCR beta chain with its context. Its target is not known. Assay: immunoSEQ multiplex PCR; the TCRdb copy retains only in-frame clones and omits some. This sample yields about 120,000 clones, of which roughly nine tenths are seen a single time; 1.9% belongs to the top ten. The germline V gene has CDR1 SGHRS and CDR2 YFSETQ. The V gene lost 6 bases and the J gene lost 6 bases, with 9 bases spanning the gap. The CDR3 runs 11 residues. While the first cohort had some 700 subjects, the donors belonged to the separate validation cohort of 100 to 150 subjects. The data are from a study of cytomegalovirus exposure and HLA in healthy donors. Findings of the study overall: Rare sequences made up most TCRs, while some public TCRs were found in many donors. A later analysis found first-cohort TCR clusters tended to co-occur in the approximately 110 validation repertoires.

This rearrangement joins TRBV5-1 to TRBJ1-1; D might be TRBD1 (6 bases). Sequences were obtained from PBMCs. This TCR was recovered from a young woman in good health and CMV-seronegative. CDR3 protein: CASTGAAEAFF. The CDR3 region has the DNA TGCGCCAGCACAGGGGCTGCTGAAGCTTTCTTT.